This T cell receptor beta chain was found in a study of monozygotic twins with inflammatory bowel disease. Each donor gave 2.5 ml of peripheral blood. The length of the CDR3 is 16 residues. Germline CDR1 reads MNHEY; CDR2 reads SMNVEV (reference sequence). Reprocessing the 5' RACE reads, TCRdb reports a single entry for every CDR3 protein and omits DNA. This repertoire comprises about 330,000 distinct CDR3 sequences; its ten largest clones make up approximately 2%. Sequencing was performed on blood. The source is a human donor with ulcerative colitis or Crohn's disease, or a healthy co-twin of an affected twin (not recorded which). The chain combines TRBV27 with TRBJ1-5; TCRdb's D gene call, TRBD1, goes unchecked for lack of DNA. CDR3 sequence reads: CASSGSGPVTNQPQHF.